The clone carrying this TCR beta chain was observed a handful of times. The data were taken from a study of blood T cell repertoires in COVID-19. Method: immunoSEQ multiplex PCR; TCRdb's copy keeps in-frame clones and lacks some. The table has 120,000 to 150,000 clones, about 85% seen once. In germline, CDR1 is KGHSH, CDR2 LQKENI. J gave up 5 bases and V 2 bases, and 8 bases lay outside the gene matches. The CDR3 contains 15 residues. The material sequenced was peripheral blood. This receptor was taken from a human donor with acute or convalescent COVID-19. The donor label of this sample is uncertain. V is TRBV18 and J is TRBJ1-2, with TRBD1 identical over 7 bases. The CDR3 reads CASSPSGTETYGYTF. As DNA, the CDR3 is TGTGCCAGCTCACCATCAGGGACAGAAACGTATGGCTACACCTTC.